Included here is one T cell receptor beta chain sequence, with context. How the authors handled the data: Amplification with reference gene primers provided the estimates of nucleated cell counts. TCRdb's copy holds only in-frame clones and misses some; the assay was immunoSEQ multiplex PCR. V, J and clone size are taken as reported in that table, and D and trimming were inferred from the DNA itself. The sample lists approximately 90,000 clones, approximately 87% occurring once. The data are from a study of blood T cell repertoires in COVID-19. Germline trimming cut 3 bases from V and 3 bases from J; bases unmatched to any gene: 10. CDR1 and CDR2 (germline): MNHEY, SVGEGT. The CDR3 runs 16 residues.

V is TRBV6-2 or TRBV6-3 and J is TRBJ2-7; 8 nucleotides align to TRBD1. Sequenced: peripheral blood. The sequence derives from a human donor with acute or convalescent COVID-19. The donor label of this sample is uncertain. CDR3 loop: CASSYELGQALYEQYF. As DNA, the CDR3 is TGTGCCAGCAGTTATGAATTGGGACAGGCTCTCTACGAGCAGTACTTC.